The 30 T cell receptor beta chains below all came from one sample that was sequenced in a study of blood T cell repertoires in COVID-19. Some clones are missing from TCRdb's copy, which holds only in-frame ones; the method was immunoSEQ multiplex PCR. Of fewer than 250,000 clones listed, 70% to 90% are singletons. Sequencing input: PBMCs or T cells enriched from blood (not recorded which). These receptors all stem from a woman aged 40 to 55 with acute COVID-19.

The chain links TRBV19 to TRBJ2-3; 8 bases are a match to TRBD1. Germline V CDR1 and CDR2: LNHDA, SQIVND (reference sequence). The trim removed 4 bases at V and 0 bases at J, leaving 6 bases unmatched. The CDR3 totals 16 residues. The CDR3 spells CASSRGTGESTDTQYF. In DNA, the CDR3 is TGTGCCAGTAGTAGGGGGACAGGAGAAAGCACAGATACGCAGTATTTT.

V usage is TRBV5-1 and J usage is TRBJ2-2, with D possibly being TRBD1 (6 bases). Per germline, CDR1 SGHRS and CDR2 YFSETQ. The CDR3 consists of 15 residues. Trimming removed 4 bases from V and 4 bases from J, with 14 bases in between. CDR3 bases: TGCGCCAGCAGCCGAGGGGGACCTGGCACCGGGGAGCTGTTTTTT. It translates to CASSRGGPGTGELFF.

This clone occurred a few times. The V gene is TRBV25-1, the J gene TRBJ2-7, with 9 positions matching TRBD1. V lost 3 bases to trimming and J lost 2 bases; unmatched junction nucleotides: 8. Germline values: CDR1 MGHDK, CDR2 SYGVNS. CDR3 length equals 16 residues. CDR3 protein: CASSDRTDRGAYEQYF. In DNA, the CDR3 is TGTGCCAGCAGTGACCGAACCGACAGGGGGGCCTACGAGCAGTACTTC.

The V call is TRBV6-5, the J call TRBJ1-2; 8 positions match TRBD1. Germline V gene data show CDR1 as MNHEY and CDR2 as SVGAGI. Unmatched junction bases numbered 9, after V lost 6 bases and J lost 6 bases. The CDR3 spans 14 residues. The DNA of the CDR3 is TGTGCCAGCAGGGACAGGGACCCACTCGATGGCTACACCTTC. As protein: CASRDRDPLDGYTF.

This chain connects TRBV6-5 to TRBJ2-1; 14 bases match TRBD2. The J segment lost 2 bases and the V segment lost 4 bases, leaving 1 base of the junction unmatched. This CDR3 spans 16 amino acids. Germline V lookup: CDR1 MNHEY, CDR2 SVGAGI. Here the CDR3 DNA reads TGTGCCAGCAGTTCGACTAGCGGGAGGGCCTACAATGAGCAGTTCTTC. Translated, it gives CASSSTSGRAYNEQFF.

CDR3 nucleotides: TGTGCCAGCAGTTTCGCAGGGAGGGTATCTGGGGCCAACGTCCTGACTTTC. Translating it yields CASSFAGRVSGANVLTF. The chain joins TRBV28 to TRBJ2-6; 7 nucleotides agree with TRBD2. From germline, CDR1 is MDHEN and CDR2 SYDVKM. This CDR3 comprises 17 residues. After removal of 3 bases from V and 1 base from J, the junction contained 6 bases not matched to a gene. The entire variable domain, with the rest obtained from reference TRBV28 and TRBJ2-6, is as follows: DVKVTQSSRYLVKRTGEKVFLECVQDMDHENMFWYRQDPGLGLRLIYFSYDVKMKEKGDIPEGYSVSREKKERFSLILESASTNQTSMYLCASSFAGRVSGANVLTFGAGSRLTVL.

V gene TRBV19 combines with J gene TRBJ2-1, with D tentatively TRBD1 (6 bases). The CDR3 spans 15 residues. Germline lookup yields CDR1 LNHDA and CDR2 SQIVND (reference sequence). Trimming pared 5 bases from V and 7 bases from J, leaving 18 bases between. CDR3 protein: CASSLSTGKKNEQFF. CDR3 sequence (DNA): TGTGCCAGTAGTCTTTCAACAGGGAAGAAGAATGAGCAGTTCTTC. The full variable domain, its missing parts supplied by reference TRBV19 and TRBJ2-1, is DGGITQSPKYLFRKEGQNVTLSCEQNLNHDAMYWYRQDPGQGLRLIYYSQIVNDFQKGDIAEGYSVSREKKESFPLTVTSAQKNPTAFYLCASSLSTGKKNEQFFGPGTRLTVL.

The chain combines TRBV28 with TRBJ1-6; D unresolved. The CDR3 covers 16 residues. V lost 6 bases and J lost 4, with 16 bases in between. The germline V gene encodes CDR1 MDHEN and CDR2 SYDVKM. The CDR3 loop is CASRLPGSEYNSPLHF. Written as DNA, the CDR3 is TGTGCCAGCAGGCTCCCCGGGTCTGAATATAATTCACCCCTCCACTTT.

CDR3 residues: CASSPSGDLLLRNEQFF. The CDR3 DNA is TGCGCCAGCAGCCCTAGCGGGGACCTCCTCTTACGCAATGAGCAGTTCTTC. The chain employs TRBV5-1 and TRBJ2-1, with 9 nucleotides matching TRBD2. The ends lost 4 bases at V and 6 bases at J; junction bases unmatched: 14. The germline V gene encodes CDR1 SGHRS and CDR2 YFSETQ. The CDR3 totals 17 residues.

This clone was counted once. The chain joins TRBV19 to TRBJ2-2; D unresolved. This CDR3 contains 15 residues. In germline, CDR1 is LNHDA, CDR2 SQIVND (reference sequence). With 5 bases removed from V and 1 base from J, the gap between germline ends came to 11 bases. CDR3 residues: CASSFRLQNTGELFF. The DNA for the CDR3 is TGTGCCAGTAGTTTTCGACTGCAGAACACCGGGGAGCTGTTTTTT.

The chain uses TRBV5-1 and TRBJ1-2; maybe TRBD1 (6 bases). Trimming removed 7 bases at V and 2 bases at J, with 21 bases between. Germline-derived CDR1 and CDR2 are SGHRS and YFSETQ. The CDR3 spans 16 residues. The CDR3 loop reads CASRADSTQGNYGYTF. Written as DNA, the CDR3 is TGCGCCAGCCGAGCAGACTCCACTCAGGGGAACTATGGCTACACCTTC.

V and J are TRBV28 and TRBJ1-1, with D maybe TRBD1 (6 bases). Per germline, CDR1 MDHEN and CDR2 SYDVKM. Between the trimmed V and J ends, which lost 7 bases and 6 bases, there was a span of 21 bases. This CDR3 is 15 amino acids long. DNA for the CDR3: TGTGCCAGCAAAAAGATACAGGGTAAGTCGGCTGAAGCTTTCTTT. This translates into CASKKIQGKSAEAFF.

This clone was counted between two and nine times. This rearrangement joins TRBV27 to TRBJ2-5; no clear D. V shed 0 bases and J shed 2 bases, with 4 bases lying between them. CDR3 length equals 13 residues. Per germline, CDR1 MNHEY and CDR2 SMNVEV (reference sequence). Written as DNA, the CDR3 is TGTGCCAGCAGTTTATCCCCGCAAGAGACCCAGTACTTC. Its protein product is CASSLSPQETQYF.

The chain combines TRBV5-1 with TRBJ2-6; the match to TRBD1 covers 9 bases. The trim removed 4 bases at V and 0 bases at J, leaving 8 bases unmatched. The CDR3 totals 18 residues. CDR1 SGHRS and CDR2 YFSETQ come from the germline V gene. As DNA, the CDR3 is TGCGCCAGCAGCACTCGGACAGGGGTCGGCTCTGGGGCCAACGTCCTGACTTTC. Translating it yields CASSTRTGVGSGANVLTF.

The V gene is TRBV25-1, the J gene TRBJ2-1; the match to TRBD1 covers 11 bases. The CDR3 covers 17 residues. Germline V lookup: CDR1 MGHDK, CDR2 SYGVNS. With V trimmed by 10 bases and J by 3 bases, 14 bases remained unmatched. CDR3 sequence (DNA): TGTGCCACCCAAGGGCTGTCCGGGACAGGGGGCTACAATGAGCAGTTCTTC. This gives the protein CATQGLSGTGGYNEQFF.

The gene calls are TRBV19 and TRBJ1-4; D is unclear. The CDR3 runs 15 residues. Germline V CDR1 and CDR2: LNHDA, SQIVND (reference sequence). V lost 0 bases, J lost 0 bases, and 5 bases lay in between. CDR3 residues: CASSIDRATNEKLFF. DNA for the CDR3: TGTGCCAGTAGTATAGATCGGGCAACTAATGAAAAACTGTTTTTT.

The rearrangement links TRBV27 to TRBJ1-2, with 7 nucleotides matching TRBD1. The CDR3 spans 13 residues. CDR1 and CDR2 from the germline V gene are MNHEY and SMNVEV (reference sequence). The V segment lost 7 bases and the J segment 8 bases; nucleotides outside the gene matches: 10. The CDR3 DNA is TGTGCCAGCACTAGACAGGGCGCTGGGGGCTACACCTTC. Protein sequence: CASTRQGAGGYTF.

The CDR3 sequence: CASSLGDSKNTIYF. The DNA of the CDR3 is TGCGCCAGCAGCTTGGGGGACAGCAAAAACACCATATATTTT. The chain is built from TRBV5-1 and TRBJ1-3, with 7 bases matching TRBD1. The CDR3 is 14 residues long. Germline V gene data show CDR1 as SGHRS and CDR2 as YFSETQ. The V and J ends lost 0 bases and 6 bases, in that order; junction bases with no gene match: 3.

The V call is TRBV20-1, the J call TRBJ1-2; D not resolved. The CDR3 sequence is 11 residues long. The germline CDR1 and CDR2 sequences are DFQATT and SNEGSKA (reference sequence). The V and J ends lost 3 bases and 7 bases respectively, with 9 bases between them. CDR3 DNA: TGCAGTGCTAGTCCCGTCGGTGGCTACACCTTC. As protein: CSASPVGGYTF.

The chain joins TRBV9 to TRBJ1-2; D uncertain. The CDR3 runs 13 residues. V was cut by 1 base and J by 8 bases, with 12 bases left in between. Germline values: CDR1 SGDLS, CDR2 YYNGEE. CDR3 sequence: CASSVSEEGGYTF. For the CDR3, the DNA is TGTGCCAGCAGCGTAAGTGAAGAGGGAGGCTACACCTTC.

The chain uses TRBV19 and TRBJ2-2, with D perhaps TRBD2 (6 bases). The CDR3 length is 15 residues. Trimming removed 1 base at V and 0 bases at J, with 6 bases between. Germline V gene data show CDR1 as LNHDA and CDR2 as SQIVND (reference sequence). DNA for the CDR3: TGTGCCAGTAGTATAGTAGCGGCGAACACCGGGGAGCTGTTTTTT. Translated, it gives CASSIVAANTGELFF.

DNA for the CDR3: TGTTCACAAACGGGGGGGACAATCTTAAAGGGCTCCTACGAGCAGTACTTC. It translates to CSQTGGTILKGSYEQYF. The V call is TRBV21-1, the J call TRBJ2-7; TRBD2 is the table's D call and was not checked against the DNA. TRBV21-1 is described as a pseudogene. The CDR3 length is 17 residues.

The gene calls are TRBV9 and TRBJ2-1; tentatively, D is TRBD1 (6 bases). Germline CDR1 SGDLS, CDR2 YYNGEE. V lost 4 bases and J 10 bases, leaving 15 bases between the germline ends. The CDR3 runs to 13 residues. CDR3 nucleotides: TGTGCCAGCAGCTCAGGGGTCCTTCGGGAGCAGTTCTTC. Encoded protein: CASSSGVLREQFF. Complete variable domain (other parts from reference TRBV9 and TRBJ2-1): DSGVTQTPKHLITATGQRVTLRCSPRSGDLSVYWYQQSLDQGLQFLIQYYNGEERAKGNILERFSAQQFPDLHSELNLSSLELGDSALYFCASSSGVLREQFFGPGTRLTVL.

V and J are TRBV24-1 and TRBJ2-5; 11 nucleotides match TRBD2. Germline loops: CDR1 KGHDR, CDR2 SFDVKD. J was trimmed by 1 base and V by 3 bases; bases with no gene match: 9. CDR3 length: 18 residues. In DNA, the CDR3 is TGTGCCACCAGTGATCCCCGGGGGACTAGCGGAGTCCAAGAGACCCAGTACTTC. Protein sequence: CATSDPRGTSGVQETQYF.

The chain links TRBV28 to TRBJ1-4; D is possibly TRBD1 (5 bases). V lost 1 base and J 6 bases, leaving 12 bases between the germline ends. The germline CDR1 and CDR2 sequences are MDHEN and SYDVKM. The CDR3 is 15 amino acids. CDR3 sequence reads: CASSLLSGGDEKLFF. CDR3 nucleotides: TGTGCCAGCAGTTTATTGTCAGGAGGGGATGAAAAACTGTTTTTT.

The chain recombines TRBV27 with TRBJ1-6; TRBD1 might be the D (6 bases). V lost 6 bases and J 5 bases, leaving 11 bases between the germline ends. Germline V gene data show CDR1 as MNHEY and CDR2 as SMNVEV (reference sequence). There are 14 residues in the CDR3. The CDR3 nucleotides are TGTGCCAGCAGGCATACAGGGAATAATTCACCCCTCCACTTT. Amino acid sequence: CASRHTGNNSPLHF.

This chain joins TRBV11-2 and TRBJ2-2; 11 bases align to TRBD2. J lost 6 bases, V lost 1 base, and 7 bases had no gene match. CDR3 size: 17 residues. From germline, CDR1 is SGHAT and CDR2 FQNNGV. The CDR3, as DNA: TGTGCCAGCAGCTTAGGAGGGCTAGCGGGGGGTTCCGGGGAGCTGTTTTTT. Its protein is CASSLGGLAGGSGELFF.

CDR3 region: CASSERDRENYGYTF. The CDR3 DNA sequence: TGTGCCAGCAGCGAAAGGGACAGAGAAAATTATGGCTACACCTTC. V usage is TRBV21-1 and J usage is TRBJ1-2; no DNA check was done on the table's D call, TRBD1. TRBV21-1 is shown as a pseudogene. CDR3 length: 15 amino acids.

The chain's CDR3 is CASSRTSGLSSYEQYF. CDR3 bases: TGCGCCAGCAGCCGAACTAGCGGCCTAAGCTCCTACGAGCAGTACTTC. J is TRBJ2-7 and V is TRBV4-3; TRBD2 aligns across 8 bases. Looked up from germline, CDR1 is LGHNA and CDR2 is YSLEER. The length of the CDR3 is 16 residues. Trimming at V came to 4 bases and at J to 0 bases, leaving 8 bases not matched to a gene.

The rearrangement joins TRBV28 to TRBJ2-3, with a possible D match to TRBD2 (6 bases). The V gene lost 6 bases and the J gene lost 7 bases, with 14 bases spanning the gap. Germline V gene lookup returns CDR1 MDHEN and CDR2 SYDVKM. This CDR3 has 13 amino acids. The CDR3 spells CASRAGSLYTQYF. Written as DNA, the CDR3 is TGTGCCAGCAGGGCGGGGTCGTTGTATACGCAGTATTTT. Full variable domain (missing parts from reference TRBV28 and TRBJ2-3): DVKVTQSSRYLVKRTGEKVFLECVQDMDHENMFWYRQDPGLGLRLIYFSYDVKMKEKGDIPEGYSVSREKKERFSLILESASTNQTSMYLCASRAGSLYTQYFGPGTRLTVL.